This TCR beta chain was recorded in a study of radiotherapy plus CTLA-4 blockade in lung cancer. About the research overall: Objective responses occurred in about 17% of patients; over 30% had disease control. General observations from the study: Blood TCR clones of tumor origin expanded after radiotherapy plus ipilimumab. Increased serum interferon-beta after radiation also reportedly predicted response strongly.

Lung cancer patients with chemo-refractory metastatic non-small-cell disease were given focal radiation plus CTLA-4 blockade with ipilimumab. Worth noting for this clone: The antigen remains unidentified.

Repertoires were generated with immunoSEQ multiplex PCR, while TCRdb's copy carries only in-frame clones and drops some. The table includes about 66,000 clones, about four fifths detected once. V lost 1 base and J 0 bases, leaving 13 bases between the germline ends. The CDR3 runs to 16 residues. From germline, CDR1 is SGHTS and CDR2 YDEGEE. V gene TRBV5-8 combines with J gene TRBJ1-2; D unresolved. The specimen comprised peripheral blood, sampled from a patient treated with radiotherapy plus ipilimumab. This receptor was obtained from a human donor with non-small cell lung cancer who had a partial response to radiotherapy plus ipilimumab. This CDR3 is CASSLSEGTANYGYTF. The CDR3, as DNA: TGTGCCAGCAGCTTGTCAGAGGGAACAGCTAACTATGGCTACACCTTC.